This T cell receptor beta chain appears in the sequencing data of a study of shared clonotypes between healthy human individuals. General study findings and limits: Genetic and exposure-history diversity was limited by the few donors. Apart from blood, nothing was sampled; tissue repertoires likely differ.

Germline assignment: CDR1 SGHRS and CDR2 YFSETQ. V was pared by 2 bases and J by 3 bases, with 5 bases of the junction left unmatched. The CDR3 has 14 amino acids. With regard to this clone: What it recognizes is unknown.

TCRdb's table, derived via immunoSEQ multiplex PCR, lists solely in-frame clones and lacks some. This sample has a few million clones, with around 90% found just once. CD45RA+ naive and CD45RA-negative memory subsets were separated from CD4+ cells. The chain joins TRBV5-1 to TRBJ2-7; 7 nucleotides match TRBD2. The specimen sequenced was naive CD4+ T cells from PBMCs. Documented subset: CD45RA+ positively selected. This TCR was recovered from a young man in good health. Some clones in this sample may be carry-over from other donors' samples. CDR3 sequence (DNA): TGCGCCAGCAGCTTCTCGCGGGAGTACTACGAGCAGTACTTC. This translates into CASSFSREYYEQYF. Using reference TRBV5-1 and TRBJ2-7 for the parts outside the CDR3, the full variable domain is KAGVTQTPRYLIKTRGQQVTLSCSPISGHRSVSWYQQTPGQGLQFLFEYFSETQRNKGNFPGRFSGRQFSNSRSEMNVSTLELGDSALYLCASSFSREYYEQYFGPGTRLTVT.